This record concerns one T cell receptor (beta chain) sequence. What it binds is not known. Every bit of the isolated RNA underwent reverse transcription, so sequencing read expressed TCRB transcripts. Profiled with immunoSEQ multiplex PCR; TCRdb holds only in-frame clones, not every one. The sample lists roughly 700,000 clones, about an eighth occurring once. These data belong to a study of beta chain features in type 1 diabetes. Study-level points and caveats: In every one of the four CD4+ subsets, TCRB CDR3s were moderately but significantly shorter in Type 1 diabetes patients.

The source of this sequence is a man younger than 35 with type 1 diabetes. The specimen sequenced was naive CD4+ T cells from blood.

The CDR3, as DNA: TGTGCCAGCAGCCGTTGGGGGGATGGTGGCGCCGGGGAGCTGTTTTTT. Encoded protein: CASSRWGDGGAGELFF. The rearrangement links TRBV11-2 to TRBJ2-2; a weak D match, TRBD2 (6 bases). CDR3 length: 16 amino acids. Germline CDR1 is SGHAT and CDR2 is FQNNGV. V lost 5 bases to trimming and J lost 6 bases, with 19 bases between them. The full variable domain, completed using reference TRBV11-2 and TRBJ2-2, is EAGVAQSPRYKIIEKRQSVAFWCNPISGHATLYWYQQILGQGPKLLIQFQNNGVVDDSQLPKDRFSAERLKGVDSTLKIQPAKLEDSAVYLCASSRWGDGGAGELFFGEGSRLTVL.